This entry features one T cell receptor (beta chain) sequence. The record originates from a study of cytomegalovirus exposure and HLA in healthy donors. Per the germline V gene, CDR1 is SEHNR and CDR2 is FQNEAQ (reference sequence). This CDR3 region has 16 residues. Trimming removed 2 bases at V and 0 bases at J, with 12 bases between. PCR used 60 Vbeta primers and 13 Jbeta primers. Generated by immunoSEQ multiplex PCR, the TCRdb table keeps only in-frame clones and is missing some. The sample lists 150,000 to 200,000 clones, 70% to 85% occurring once. The material sequenced was PBMCs. This receptor was obtained from a woman under 40 in good health and CMV-seropositive. The rearrangement uses TRBV7-9 and TRBJ2-3; perhaps TRBD1 as D (5 bases). CDR3 sequence: CASSLMQGISTDTQYF. The CDR3 DNA reads as TGTGCCAGCAGCTTAATGCAGGGAATAAGCACAGATACGCAGTATTTT.